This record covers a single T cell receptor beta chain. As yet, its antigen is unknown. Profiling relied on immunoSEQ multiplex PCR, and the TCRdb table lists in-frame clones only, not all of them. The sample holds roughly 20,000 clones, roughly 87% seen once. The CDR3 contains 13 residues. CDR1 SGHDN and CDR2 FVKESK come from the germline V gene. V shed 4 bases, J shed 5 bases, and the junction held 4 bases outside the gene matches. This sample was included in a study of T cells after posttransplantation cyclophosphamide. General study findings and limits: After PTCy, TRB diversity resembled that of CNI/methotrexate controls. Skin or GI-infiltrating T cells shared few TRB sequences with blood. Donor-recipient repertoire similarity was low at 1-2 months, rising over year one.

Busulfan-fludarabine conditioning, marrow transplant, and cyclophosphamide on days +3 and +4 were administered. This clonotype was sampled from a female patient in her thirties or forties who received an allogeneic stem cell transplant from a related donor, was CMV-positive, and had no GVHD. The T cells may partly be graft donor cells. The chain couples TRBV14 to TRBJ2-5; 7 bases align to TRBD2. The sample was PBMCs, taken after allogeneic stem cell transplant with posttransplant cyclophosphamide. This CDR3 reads CASSPSGSETQYF. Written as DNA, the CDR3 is TGTGCCAGCAGCCCTAGCGGATCGGAGACCCAGTACTTC.